The source of this T cell receptor (beta chain) is a study of T cell repertoires in cytomegalovirus infection. Study results and limitations: The ex vivo response was dominated by HLA-C-restricted CMV-specific TCR beta clonotypes.

TCRdb used MiXCR to reprocess the reads, holding one entry per CDR3 protein. The table lists 650,000 to 850,000 distinct CDR3 sequences, 25% to 30% of them singletons. As for this clonotype: Its antigen is unidentified.

Between the trimmed V and J ends, which lost 7 bases and 3 bases, there was a span of 12 bases. This CDR3 has 14 amino acids. The V gene's germline CDR1 is SGHAT and CDR2 FQNNGV. This rearrangement joins TRBV11-2 to TRBJ2-2, with a tentative D call TRBD1 (6 bases). The receptor was isolated from a human donor in good health (CMV status not recorded). Some clones in this sample may be carry-over from other donors' samples. Specimen: cultured CD8+ T cells from PBMCs, collected from culture after CMV antigen stimulation. CDR3 coding DNA: TGTGCCAGCAACTCAGGGGCCTACACCGGGGAGCTGTTTTTT. Amino acid sequence: CASNSGAYTGELFF. Supplemented by reference TRBV11-2 and TRBJ2-2, the full variable domain reads EAGVAQSPRYKIIEKRQSVAFWCNPISGHATLYWYQQILGQGPKLLIQFQNNGVVDDSQLPKDRFSAERLKGVDSTLKIQPAKLEDSAVYLCASNSGAYTGELFFGEGSRLTVL.